One sample yielded the 24 T cell receptor beta chains listed below, sequenced in a study of human T cells and chemical hapten exposure (dated by TCRdb to 2020 to 2023). The library was made by RACE. The listed sequencing device is NextSeq 500. In-frame beta chains were kept once TCRdb had trimmed the public reads at Q25 with fastp and called clones with MiXCR. Entries are consolidated by CDR3 protein sequence, retaining the most common genes and DNA. The sample includes about 380,000 distinct CDR3 sequences, with approximately 5% observed a single time. The leading ten clones occupy 2% to 3% of the sample. In light of the paper, this sample's time point label describes: pre-sensitization, week 0. The treatment or condition label here, explained by the study, means: therapeutic diphenylcyclopropenone sensitization with weekly scalp DPC. Material: whole blood, obtained in connection with sensitization to the hapten diphenylcyclopropenone (DPC). These receptors were collected from a woman in her forties or fifties with alopecia areata. Some clones in this sample may be carry-over from other donors' samples.

This clonotype showed up many times. This chain connects TRBV29-1 to TRBJ1-2, with TRBD1 as a possible D gene (5 bases). The CDR3 spans 13 residues. The germline V and J ends were trimmed by 2 bases and 1 base, with 8 bases remaining between them. Per germline, CDR1 SQVTM and CDR2 ANQGSEA. CDR3 protein: CSVERGLNYGYTF. The DNA of the CDR3 is TGCAGCGTTGAAAGGGGCCTTAACTATGGCTACACCTTC.

The sample holds many counts of this clonotype. The V call is TRBV4-1, the J call TRBJ2-1; D possibly corresponds to TRBD1 (6 bases). This CDR3 is 16 amino acids long. With 4 bases removed from V and 0 bases from J, the gap between germline ends came to 13 bases. Per the germline V gene, CDR1 is MGHRA and CDR2 is YSYEKL. CDR3 loop: CASSPQGLSSYNEQFF. In nucleotides, the CDR3 is TGCGCCAGCAGCCCACAGGGTCTAAGCTCCTACAATGAGCAGTTCTTC.

This clonotype has just a few counts. This rearrangement joins TRBV6-5 to TRBJ2-2; 9 nucleotides line up with TRBD1. CDR3 length: 15 amino acids. Per the germline V gene, CDR1 is MNHEY and CDR2 is SVGAGI. J was trimmed by 4 bases and V by 6 bases; bases with no gene match: 6. DNA for the CDR3: TGTGCCAGCAGGACCGGGACAGGGATCACCGGGGAGCTGTTTTTT. It codes for CASRTGTGITGELFF.

A few counts support this clonotype. The chain carries TRBV4-2 and TRBJ2-1, with TRBD1 as a possible D gene (5 bases). The CDR3 has 16 amino acids. CDR1 is LGHNA and CDR2 is YNFKEQ in the germline V gene. The V end lost 0 bases, the J end lost 1 base, and 10 bases lay between the germline ends. CDR3 in amino acids: CASSQDWAGSYNEQFF. The CDR3 bases are TGTGCCAGCAGCCAAGATTGGGCAGGGTCCTACAATGAGCAGTTCTTC.

The V call is TRBV7-2, the J call TRBJ2-7; 8 nucleotides match TRBD2. CDR1 is SGHTA, CDR2 FQGNSA, per germline. With 6 bases clipped from V and 3 bases from J, the junction kept 10 bases outside the gene matches. The CDR3 is 15 residues long. The CDR3 sequence: CASRLHSGDSYEQYF. For the CDR3, the DNA is TGTGCCAGCAGGCTTCATAGCGGGGATAGCTACGAGCAGTACTTC.

At least ten counts were recorded for this clonotype. V and J are TRBV12-5 and TRBJ2-1, with TRBD2 identical over 8 bases. The germline V gene has CDR1 LGHNT and CDR2 FRNRAP. The CDR3 sequence is 16 residues long. V shed 0 bases, J shed 9 bases, and the junction held 10 bases outside the gene matches. CDR3 sequence reads: CASGLVIREGLAEQFF. Here the CDR3 DNA reads TGTGCTAGTGGTTTGGTAATCCGGGAGGGCCTAGCTGAGCAGTTCTTC.

The table lists this clonotype with many counts. V gene TRBV5-1 combines with J gene TRBJ1-6; no reliable D call. Germline loops: CDR1 SGHRS, CDR2 YFSETQ. The CDR3 sequence is 15 residues long. Trimming took 0 bases from V and 9 from J, leaving 13 bases between them. The CDR3 DNA sequence: TGCGCCAGCAGCTTGGACCGGGAAATGAGTTCACCCCTCCACTTT. Protein product: CASSLDREMSSPLHF.

There are many counts of this clonotype. The J gene is TRBJ2-7, the V gene TRBV3-1; TRBD2 agrees at 8 bases. The CDR3 is made up of 15 amino acids. The V gene end was trimmed by 4 bases and the J gene end by 7 bases; junction bases not matched to a gene: 12. CDR1 and CDR2 (germline): LGHDT, YNNKEL (reference sequence). The CDR3 coding sequence is TGTGCCAGCAGCCCCCGTGGTAGCGGGATGGGAGAGCAGTACTTC. Its translation is CASSPRGSGMGEQYF.

This clonotype showed up just a few times. The chain is built from TRBV4-3 and TRBJ2-3; 8 positions match TRBD2. The V gene end was trimmed by 0 bases and the J gene end by 8 bases; junction bases not matched to a gene: 13. Germline loops: CDR1 LGHNA, CDR2 YSLEER. This CDR3 is built from 17 residues. The CDR3 reads CASSQDPAGEGVGTQYF. Here the CDR3 DNA reads TGCGCCAGCAGCCAAGACCCAGCGGGAGAGGGGGTGGGTACGCAGTATTTT.

Comment on this clonotype: A much larger clone differs from this one at a single base, so this may be a read error. The missing conserved phenylalanine or tryptophan at the end of this CDR3 makes a read error likely. The V gene is TRBV27, the J gene TRBJ1-1; D gene ambiguous. Germline loops: CDR1 MNHEY, CDR2 SMNVEV (reference sequence). This CDR3 is 14 amino acids long. The CDR3 DNA sequence: TGTGCCAGCAGTTTTTCACAGAAGAACACTGTAGCTTTCCTT. Its translation is CASSFSQKNTVAFL.

This clonotype was seen more than once but under ten times. The chain employs TRBV20-1 and TRBJ2-1; 12 bases fit TRBD2. Germline V gene sequence: CDR1 DFQATT, CDR2 SNEGSKA (reference sequence). The CDR3 extends over 14 amino acids. The V gene end was trimmed by 3 bases and the J gene end by 4 bases; junction bases not matched to a gene: 1. The chain's CDR3 is CSARTSGGYNEQFF. The CDR3 region has the DNA TGCAGTGCTAGGACTAGCGGGGGATACAATGAGCAGTTCTTC.

This clonotype came up a few times. This chain uses TRBV20-1 with TRBJ2-1; no reliable D call. In germline, CDR1 is DFQATT, CDR2 SNEGSKA (reference sequence). The CDR3 consists of 10 residues. V shed 3 bases and J shed 7 bases, with 4 bases lying between them. The CDR3 loop reads CSARANEQFF. For the CDR3, the DNA is TGCAGTGCTAGGGCAAATGAGCAGTTCTTC.

The chain links TRBV29-1 to TRBJ1-3; D not certain. The CDR3 has 14 amino acids. Germline lookup yields CDR1 SQVTM and CDR2 ANQGSEA. Trimming took 5 bases from V and 2 from J, leaving 13 bases between them. DNA of the CDR3: TGCAGCGTTTTTTTCTTAGATACTGGAAACACCATATATTTT. Its protein product is CSVFFLDTGNTIYF. Using reference TRBV29-1 and TRBJ1-3 for the parts outside the CDR3, the full variable domain is SAVISQKPSRDICQRGTSLTIQCQVDSQVTMMFWYRQQPGQSLTLIATANQGSEATYESGFVIDKFPISRPNLTFSTLTVSNMSPEDSSIYLCSVFFLDTGNTIYFGEGSWLTVV.

The chain links TRBV30 to TRBJ2-1, with TRBD2 as a possible D gene (6 bases). Trimming took off 2 bases at V and 9 bases at J, with 14 bases between the two ends. Germline CDR1 is GTSNPN and CDR2 is SVGIG (reference sequence). The CDR3 length is 13 residues. The CDR3 loop reads CAWSRLDFGEQFF. Written as DNA, the CDR3 is TGTGCCTGGAGTAGACTAGACTTCGGTGAGCAGTTCTTC.

With respect to this clonotype: This CDR3 is missing its conserved last phenylalanine or tryptophan, likely due to a read error. The rearrangement joins TRBV14 to TRBJ2-5, with D maybe TRBD2 (6 bases). The CDR3 runs to 16 residues. Germline CDR1 is SGHDN and CDR2 is FVKESK. The germline V and J ends were trimmed by 0 bases and 4 bases, with 15 bases remaining between them. The CDR3 DNA is TGTGCCAGCAGCCAAGATCACGCCCTCGGGAGAGAGACCCAGTACTAC. It specifies CASSQDHALGRETQYY.

This clonotype was detected only a few times. This chain uses TRBV6-6 with TRBJ2-2; D is possibly TRBD1 (6 bases). The CDR3 spans 16 residues. Germline lookup yields CDR1 MNHNY and CDR2 SVGAGI (reference sequence). V was pared by 0 bases and J by 7 bases, with 15 bases between. CDR3 nucleotides: TGTGCCAGCAGTTACTCGCAGGGGAATAGGGGCGGGGAGCTGTTTTTT. As protein: CASSYSQGNRGGELFF.

This clonotype was detected many times. The chain combines TRBV29-1 with TRBJ2-7, with 9 bases lining up with TRBD1. V gave up 3 bases and J gave up 5 bases; unmatched junction bases: 5. Germline loops: CDR1 SQVTM, CDR2 ANQGSEA. The CDR3 has 13 residues. CDR3 loop: CSVEGTGPHEQYF. The CDR3 DNA is TGCAGCGTTGAGGGGACAGGGCCCCACGAGCAGTACTTC.

This clonotype has more than one count but fewer than ten. J is TRBJ2-2 and V is TRBV3-1, with 7 bases that match TRBD2. Per the germline V gene, CDR1 is LGHDT and CDR2 is YNNKEL (reference sequence). The V and J ends lost 2 bases and 1 base, in that order; junction bases with no gene match: 4. CDR3 size: 16 residues. CDR3 in DNA: TGTGCCAGCAGCCAAAAGGGGAGGGTGAACACCGGGGAGCTGTTTTTT. Translating gives CASSQKGRVNTGELFF.

This clonotype was detected only a few times. The chain recombines TRBV24-1 with TRBJ2-2, with no clear D. CDR1 and CDR2 (germline): KGHDR, SFDVKD. The CDR3 totals 16 residues. The V end lost 3 bases, the J end lost 5 bases, and 15 bases lay between the germline ends. The CDR3: CATSDHKATLTGELFF. The CDR3 nucleotides read TGTGCCACCAGTGATCACAAAGCGACTCTAACCGGGGAGCTGTTTTTT.

This clonotype was seen only a few times. The rearrangement uses TRBV13 and TRBJ1-2; D gene uncertain. The CDR3 totals 12 residues. Trimming took off 5 bases at V and 10 bases at J, with 14 bases between the two ends. Germline CDR1 is PRHDT and CDR2 is FYEKMQ (reference sequence). The CDR3 here is CASSPGRLTYTF. In DNA, the CDR3 is TGTGCCAGCAGCCCCGGACGGCTGACCTACACCTTC.

This clonotype was recorded a few times. This rearrangement joins TRBV7-9 to TRBJ1-6, with TRBD1 identical over 9 bases. Germline V lookup: CDR1 SEHNR, CDR2 FQNEAQ (reference sequence). The CDR3 consists of 14 residues. V gave up 6 bases and J gave up 10 bases; unmatched junction bases: 7. The CDR3 region has the DNA TGTGCCAGCAGGGAGGAGGACAGGGGATCACCCCTCCACTTT. This translates into CASREEDRGSPLHF.

In this sample, this clonotype turned up a few times. The V gene is TRBV7-8, the J gene TRBJ2-5; D ambiguous. V dropped 5 bases and J dropped 0 bases, with 7 bases sitting between them. The CDR3 has 13 residues. Germline V gives CDR1 SGHVS, CDR2 FQNEAQ. CDR3 nucleotide sequence: TGTGCCAGCAGCGCAGAGAACCAAGAGACCCAGTACTTC. It is translated as CASSAENQETQYF. Full variable domain (rest looked up from reference TRBV7-8 and TRBJ2-5): GAGVSQSPRYKVAKRGQDVALRCDPISGHVSLFWYQQALGQGPEFLTYFQNEAQLDKSGLPSDRFFAERPEGSVSTLKIQRTQQEDSAVYLCASSAENQETQYFGPGTRLLVL.

The chain joins TRBV7-9 to TRBJ2-7; D perhaps matches TRBD2 (5 bases). CDR1 is SEHNR, CDR2 FQNEAQ, per germline (reference sequence). This CDR3 contains 14 residues. Trimming removed 5 bases from V and 4 bases from J, with 15 bases in between. The CDR3 reads CASSPQFGLYEQYF. The CDR3 DNA reads TGTGCCAGCAGCCCACAATTTGGACTGTACGAGCAGTACTTC.

The V and J genes are TRBV28 and TRBJ2-1; 12 bases are shared with TRBD2. This CDR3 comprises 18 residues. Germline V CDR1 and CDR2: MDHEN, SYDVKM. V lost 3 bases and J lost 3; bases outside the gene matches: 9. The CDR3 sequence is CASSFSLAGGPGYNEQFF. The CDR3 DNA follows: TGTGCCAGCAGTTTCTCCCTAGCGGGAGGGCCGGGCTACAATGAGCAGTTCTTC.